This paragraph reports one T cell receptor beta chain. This entry is derived from a study of T cell changes during pregnancy in multiple sclerosis. Germline V gene data show CDR1 as SGHRS and CDR2 as YFSETQ. Trimming left V 3 bases short and J 0 bases short, with 16 bases between. This CDR3 has 17 residues. Sequencing used immunoSEQ multiplex PCR; TCRdb keeps in-frame clones, though not all of them. The sample holds about 40,000 clones, 80% to 90% seen once. This specimen consisted of peripheral blood, obtained in the first trimester of pregnancy. The clonotype comes from a female donor in good health, enrolled as a control in a pregnancy study. The chain combines TRBV5-1 with TRBJ1-3; maybe TRBD1 (5 bases). The CDR3 loop is CASSSSQGVPSGNTIYF. In DNA form, the CDR3 reads TGCGCCAGCAGCTCTTCCCAAGGGGTACCCTCTGGAAACACCATATATTTT. The full variable domain, with the rest looked up from reference TRBV5-1 and TRBJ1-3, is KAGVTQTPRYLIKTRGQQVTLSCSPISGHRSVSWYQQTPGQGLQFLFEYFSETQRNKGNFPGRFSGRQFSNSRSEMNVSTLELGDSALYLCASSSSQGVPSGNTIYFGEGSWLTVV.